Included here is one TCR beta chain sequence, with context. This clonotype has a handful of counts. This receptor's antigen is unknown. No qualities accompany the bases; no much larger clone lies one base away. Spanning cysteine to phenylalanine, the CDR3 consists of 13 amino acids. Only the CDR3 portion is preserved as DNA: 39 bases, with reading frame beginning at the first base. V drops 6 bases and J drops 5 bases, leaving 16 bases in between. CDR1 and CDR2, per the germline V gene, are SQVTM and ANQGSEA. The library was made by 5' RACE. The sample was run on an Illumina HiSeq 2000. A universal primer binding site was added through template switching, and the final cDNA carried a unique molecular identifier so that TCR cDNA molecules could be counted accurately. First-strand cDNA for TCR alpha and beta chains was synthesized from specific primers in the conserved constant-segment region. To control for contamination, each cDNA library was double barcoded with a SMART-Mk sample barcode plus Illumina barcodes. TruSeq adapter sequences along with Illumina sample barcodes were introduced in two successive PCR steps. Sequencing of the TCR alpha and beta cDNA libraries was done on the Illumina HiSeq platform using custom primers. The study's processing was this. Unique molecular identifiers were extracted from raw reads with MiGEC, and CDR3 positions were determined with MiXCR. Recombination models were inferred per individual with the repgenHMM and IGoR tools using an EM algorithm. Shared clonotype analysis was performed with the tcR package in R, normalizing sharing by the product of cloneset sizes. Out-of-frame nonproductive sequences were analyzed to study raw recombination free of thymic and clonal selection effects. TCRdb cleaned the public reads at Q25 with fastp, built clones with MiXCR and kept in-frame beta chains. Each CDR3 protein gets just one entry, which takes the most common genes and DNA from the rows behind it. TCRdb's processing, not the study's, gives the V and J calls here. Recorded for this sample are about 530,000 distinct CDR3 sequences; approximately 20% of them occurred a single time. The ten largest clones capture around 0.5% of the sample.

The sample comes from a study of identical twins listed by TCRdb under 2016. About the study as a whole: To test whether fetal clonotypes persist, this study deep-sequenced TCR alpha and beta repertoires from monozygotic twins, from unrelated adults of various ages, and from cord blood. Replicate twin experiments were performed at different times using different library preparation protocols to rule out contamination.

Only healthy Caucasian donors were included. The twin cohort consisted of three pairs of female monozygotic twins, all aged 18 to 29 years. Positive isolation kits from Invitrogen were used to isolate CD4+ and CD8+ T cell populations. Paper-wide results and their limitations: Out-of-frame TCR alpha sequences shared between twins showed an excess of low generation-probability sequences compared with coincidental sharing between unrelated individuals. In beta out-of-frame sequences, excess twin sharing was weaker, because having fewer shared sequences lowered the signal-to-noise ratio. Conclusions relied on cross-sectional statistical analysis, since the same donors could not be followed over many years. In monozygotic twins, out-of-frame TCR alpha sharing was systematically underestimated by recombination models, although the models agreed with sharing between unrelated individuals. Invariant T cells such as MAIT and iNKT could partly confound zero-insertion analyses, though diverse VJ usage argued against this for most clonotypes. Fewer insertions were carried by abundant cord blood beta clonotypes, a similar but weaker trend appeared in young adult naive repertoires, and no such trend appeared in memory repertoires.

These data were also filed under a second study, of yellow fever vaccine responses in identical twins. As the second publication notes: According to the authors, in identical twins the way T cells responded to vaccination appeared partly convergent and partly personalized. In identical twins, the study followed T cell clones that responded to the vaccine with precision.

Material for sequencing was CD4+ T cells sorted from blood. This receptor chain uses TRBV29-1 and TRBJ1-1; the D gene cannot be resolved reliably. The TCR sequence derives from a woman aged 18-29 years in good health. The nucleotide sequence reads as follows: TGCAGCGTAGCCGGGCCACATATAACTGAAGCTTTCTTT. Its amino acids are CSVAGPHITEAFF. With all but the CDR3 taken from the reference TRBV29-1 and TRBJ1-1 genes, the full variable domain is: SAVISQKPSRDICQRGTSLTIQCQVDSQVTMMFWYRQQPGQSLTLIATANQGSEATYESGFVIDKFPISRPNLTFSTLTVSNMSPEDSSIYLCSVAGPHITEAFFGQGTRLTVV.